This TCR beta chain was identified during a study of blood T cell repertoires in COVID-19. As for the study in general: Recovery among Cohort 3 donors was established by two negative PCRs, clearance, or symptom resolution. Samples taken during acute and convalescent COVID-19 were collected in the United States, Italy and Spain. T cells, B-cell-depleted T cells, or PBMCs supplied cDNA or gDNA.

The table came from immunoSEQ multiplex PCR; TCRdb's copy has only in-frame clones and leaves some out. The sample has about 360,000 clones; about 87% are singletons. The CDR3 has 15 residues. Germline CDR1 is SGHAT and CDR2 is FQNNGV. The V segment lost 5 bases and the J segment 7 bases; nucleotides outside the gene matches: 6. The rearrangement links TRBV11-2 to TRBJ2-1; 12 nucleotides line up with TRBD2. The sequenced material came from PBMCs or T cells enriched from blood (not recorded which). The TCR originated in a man aged 35 to 55 in a cohort exposed to, infected with or recovered from COVID-19 (not recorded which). CDR3 loop: CASSIGLAGWNEQFF. CDR3 bases: TGTGCCAGCAGCATTGGACTAGCGGGGTGGAATGAGCAGTTCTTC.